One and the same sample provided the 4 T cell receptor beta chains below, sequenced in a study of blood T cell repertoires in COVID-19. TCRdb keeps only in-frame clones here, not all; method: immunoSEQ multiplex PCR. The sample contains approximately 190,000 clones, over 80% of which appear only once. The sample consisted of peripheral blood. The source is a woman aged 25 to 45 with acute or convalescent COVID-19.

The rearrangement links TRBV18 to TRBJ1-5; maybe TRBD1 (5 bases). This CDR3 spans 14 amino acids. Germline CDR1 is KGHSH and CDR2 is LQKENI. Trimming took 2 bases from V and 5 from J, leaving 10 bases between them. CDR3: CASSPGAGDQPQHF. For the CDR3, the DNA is TGTGCCAGCTCACCAGGGGCGGGGGATCAGCCCCAGCATTTT.

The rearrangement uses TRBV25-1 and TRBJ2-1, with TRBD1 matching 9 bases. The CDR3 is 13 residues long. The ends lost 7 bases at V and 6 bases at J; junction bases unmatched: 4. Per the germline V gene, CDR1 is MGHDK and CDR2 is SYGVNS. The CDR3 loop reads CASMGQGTNEQFF. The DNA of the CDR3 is TGTGCCAGCATGGGACAGGGCACCAATGAGCAGTTCTTC. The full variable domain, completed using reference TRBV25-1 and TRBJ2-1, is EADIYQTPRYLVIGTGKKITLECSQTMGHDKMYWYQQDPGMELHLIHYSYGVNSTEKGDLSSESTVSRIRTEHFPLTLESARPSHTSQYLCASMGQGTNEQFFGPGTRLTVL.

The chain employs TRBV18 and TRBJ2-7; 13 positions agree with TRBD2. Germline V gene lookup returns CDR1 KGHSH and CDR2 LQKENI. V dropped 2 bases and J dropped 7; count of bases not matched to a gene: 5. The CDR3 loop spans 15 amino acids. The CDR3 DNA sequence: TGTGCCAGCTCACCAGGACTAGCGGGAGTGAAGGAGCAGTACTTC. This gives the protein CASSPGLAGVKEQYF.

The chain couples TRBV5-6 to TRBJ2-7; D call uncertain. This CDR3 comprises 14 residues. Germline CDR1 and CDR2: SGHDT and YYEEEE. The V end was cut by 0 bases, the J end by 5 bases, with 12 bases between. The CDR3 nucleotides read TGTGCCAGCAGCTTGGTCGCAGGTCGTCACGAGCAGTACTTC. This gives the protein CASSLVAGRHEQYF.